Shown below are 8 T cell receptor beta chains from a single sample sequenced in a study of blood T cell repertoires in COVID-19. Using immunoSEQ multiplex PCR, the repertoire was profiled, and TCRdb retains in-frame clones only, with some absent. Of some 300,000 clones in the sample, roughly nine tenths were seen once. The sequenced sample was PBMCs or T cells enriched from blood (not recorded which). The source is a woman in her 30s who had recovered from COVID-19.

The rearrangement links TRBV27 to TRBJ1-4; D call uncertain. Germline assignment: CDR1 MNHEY and CDR2 SMNVEV (reference sequence). The CDR3 is 15 amino acids. The V gene lost 4 bases and the J gene lost 8 bases, with 17 bases spanning the gap. The CDR3 nucleotides read TGTGCCAGCAGTTACTCCCCGGGAATAGAGGAAAAACTGTTTTTT. This gives the protein CASSYSPGIEEKLFF.

The chain has TRBV5-4 and TRBJ2-2; 7 bases align to TRBD1. With 2 bases clipped from V and 0 bases from J, the junction kept 13 bases outside the gene matches. This CDR3 spans 19 amino acids. Germline values: CDR1 SGHNT, CDR2 YYREEE (reference sequence). The CDR3 region is CASSFQASRTGSNTGELFF. CDR3 DNA sequence: TGTGCCAGCAGCTTTCAGGCGTCCCGGACAGGTTCGAACACCGGGGAGCTGTTTTTT.

The chain couples TRBV29-1 to TRBJ2-7; 7 nucleotides match TRBD2. With V trimmed by 5 bases and J by 6 bases, 10 bases remained unmatched. Germline V gene lookup returns CDR1 SQVTM and CDR2 ANQGSEA. This CDR3 has 13 residues. CDR3 bases: TGCAGCGTTAAAAGGCGGGAGAGACCCGAGCAGTACTTC. Translating gives CSVKRRERPEQYF.

This clone was observed a single time. The chain combines TRBV28 with TRBJ1-2; D is unclear. Germline values: CDR1 MDHEN, CDR2 SYDVKM. The CDR3 is made up of 14 amino acids. Trimming shortened V by 4 bases and J by 5 bases, and 14 bases separated the two germline ends. Written as DNA, the CDR3 is TGTGCCAGCAGTTCACAGCTTCAAAGTTATGGCTACACCTTC. Translating it yields CASSSQLQSYGYTF.

V gene TRBV2 combines with J gene TRBJ2-3, with TRBD2 matching over 10 bases. The V segment lost 1 base and the J segment 3 bases; nucleotides outside the gene matches: 10. The CDR3 length is 18 residues. CDR1 is SNHLY, CDR2 FYNNEI, per germline. The CDR3 DNA reads TGTGCCAGCAGTGAAGTTACTAGCGGGGCTTTGGTAACAGATACGCAGTATTTT. This translates into CASSEVTSGALVTDTQYF.

A remark on this clone: One end of the junction fails to match germline, which may point to a read error. The CDR3 here is CASSLVGGLAGEIF. The CDR3 DNA sequence: TGTGCCAGCAGCTTAGTGGGTGGGCTAGCGGGAGAAATCTTC. V gene TRBV7-2 combines with J gene TRBJ2-1; 10 bases map to TRBD2. The CDR3 extends over 14 amino acids. Looked up from germline, CDR1 is SGHTA and CDR2 is FQGNSA. Combining the CDR3 with reference TRBV7-2 and TRBJ2-1 gives the whole variable domain GAGVSQSPSNKVTEKGKDVELRCDPISGHTALYWYRQSLGQGLEFLIYFQGNSAPDKSGLPSDRFSAERTGGSVSTLTIQRTQQEDSAVYLCASSLVGGLAGEIFGPGTRLTVL.

The DNA of the CDR3 is TGTGCCAGCAGTGCCCAATATCACGACAGTCTTATGAACACTGAAGCTTTCTTT. Its translation is CASSAQYHDSLMNTEAFF. The rearrangement joins TRBV6-4 to TRBJ1-1, with D maybe TRBD1 (5 bases). The V gene's germline CDR1 is MRHNA and CDR2 SNTAGT. The CDR3 has 18 residues. Deletions cut 4 bases from V and 0 bases from J, with 21 bases between.

The chain has TRBV27 and TRBJ1-4; the D gene is possibly TRBD1 (6 bases). The CDR3 totals 15 residues. Trimming removed 7 bases at V and 8 bases at J, with 20 bases between. Germline V gene data show CDR1 as MNHEY and CDR2 as SMNVEV (reference sequence). Written as DNA, the CDR3 is TGTGCCAGCAAAGTTTTCGACGGACAGTACGAAAAACTGTTTTTT. It is translated as CASKVFDGQYEKLFF.